This T cell receptor (beta chain) was found in a study of blood T cells in healthy people across ages. Whole-study findings and limits: Older age went with lower TCR beta diversity per million T cells, in a roughly linear way.

Trimming stripped 1 base from V and 0 bases from J, with 9 bases between. Germline CDR1 SGHAT, CDR2 FQNNGV. This CDR3 is built from 15 residues. The authors ran a second PCR of 7 to 11 cycles using a sample-barcoded 5' primer and a J-beta primer mix. TCRdb analysed the 5' RACE reads with MiXCR anew, one entry per CDR3 protein. The sample has around 780,000 distinct CDR3 sequences, approximately 24% seen once. This clonotype occurred a few times. Its antigen remains unidentified. In addition, the sample was reused for a study of T cells of mothers and their children.

The sequencing sample was made of blood. The receptor's source is a boy between 10 and 17 years old in good health. The chain employs TRBV11-2 and TRBJ1-1; tentatively, D is TRBD1 (6 bases). The CDR3: CASSLAGTMNTEAFF. The CDR3 DNA follows: TGTGCCAGCAGCTTAGCGGGGACAATGAACACTGAAGCTTTCTTT.